A selection of T cell receptor beta chains follows, all from one sample in a study of blood T cells in healthy people across ages. Using its own MiXCR run on the 5' RACE reads, TCRdb lists one record per CDR3 protein. The table includes roughly 800,000 distinct CDR3 sequences, 58% detected once. Material for sequencing was blood. These receptors all come from a man younger than 45 in good health. The CDR3 runs from the conserved cysteine through the conserved F or W. Each record gives: D gene, V gene, CDR3 protein. The D gene is left open where the match is weak.

. | TRBV3-1 | CASSPGLREQFF
TRBD1 | TRBV18 | CASSPLSGGPAEAFF
. | TRBV30 | CAWRGQSIQPQHF
. | TRBV28 | CASSLLGRRETQYF
TRBD1 | TRBV7-9 | CASSADRGQIGYTF
TRBD1 | TRBV2 | CARTSDRASNQPQHF
TRBD1 | TRBV29-1 | CSTRTGNGYTF
. | TRBV15 | CATSRDRATNEKLFF
. | TRBV7-3 | CASSPGLRTDTQYF
. | TRBV20-1 | CSARILGGNEQFF
. | TRBV7-9 | CASTETARVLETQYF
. | TRBV4-2 | CASSQVEPRDGYTF
. | TRBV20-1 | CSASGTQRTETQYF
. | TRBV5-1 | CASSLPGAAYEQYF
TRBD2 | TRBV29-1 | CSEGTSGGNEQFF
. | TRBV13 | CASSLAWGLEQYF
. | TRBV12-3/TRBV12-4 | CASRATGGWALHF
. | TRBV20-1 | CSASPGPGTEQYF
. | TRBV28 | CASSTLRQQYF
. | TRBV13 | CASSQGTYDYTF
TRBD1 | TRBV12-3/TRBV12-4 | CASRPGQGTYEQYF
. | TRBV12-5 | CASGLVQVGFETQYF
TRBD2 | TRBV7-2 | CASTPWTSGYNEQFF
. | TRBV2 | CASGGRDNQPQHF
TRBD1 | TRBV4-1 | CASSQRDRAGNQPQHF
. | TRBV4-2 | CASSQGGIGVYEQYF
. | TRBV3-1 | CASSQENPRGYTF
TRBD1 | TRBV7-2 | CASSPGQGDCEQYF
. | TRBV7-3 | CASSSERASVNEQYF